Listed below are T cell receptor beta chains from one sample, sequenced in a study of cytomegalovirus exposure and HLA in healthy donors. TCRdb's copy holds only in-frame clones and misses some; the assay was immunoSEQ multiplex PCR. The repertoire consists of some 200,000 clones, with roughly 80% occurring once and the leading ten covering about 1.6%. Sequencing was done on a sample of PBMCs. The source is a man in his fifties in good health and CMV-seronegative. The CDR3 runs from the conserved cysteine through the conserved F or W. Each record gives: J gene, clone size, D gene, V gene, CDR3 DNA, CDR3 protein. The D gene is left open where the match is weak. Where a row states a size, it is once, few, many or the class of an expanded clone; other rows omit it.

TRBJ1-1	many	TRBD1	TRBV6-1	TGTGCCAGCAGGACAGGGCCTGAAGCTTTCTTT	CASRTGPEAFF
TRBJ1-1	.	.	TRBV30	TGTGCCTGGAGCGGGTCCTGGTGGGCTTTCTTT	CAWSGSWWAFF
TRBJ2-7	.	.	TRBV28	TGTGCCAGCAGCCTCTTCTATGAGCAGTACTTC	CASSLFYEQYF
TRBJ2-7	.	TRBD1	TRBV28	TGTGCCAGCAGACGGACAGGGTACGAGCAGTACTTC	CASRRTGYEQYF
TRBJ1-5	.	TRBD1	TRBV19	TGTGCCAGTACCGATGACAGGGTCAATCAGCCCCAGCATTTT	CASTDDRVNQPQHF
TRBJ2-7	.	TRBD1	TRBV19	TGTGCCAGTAGTATAGACGGACAGGGGGCTTACGAGCAGTACTTC	CASSIDGQGAYEQYF
TRBJ2-7	few	TRBD1	TRBV4-1	TGCGCCAGCAGCCTTACAGGGGATCACTACGAGCAGTACTTC	CASSLTGDHYEQYF
TRBJ1-2	.	TRBD1	TRBV18	TGTGCCAGCTCACACTCTCCGGGACAGGGCTATGGCTACACCTTC	CASSHSPGQGYGYTF
TRBJ2-5	.	.	TRBV9	TGTGCCAGCAGCCCCCGTGGGCAGCTATCAGGGACCCAGTACTTC	CASSPRGQLSGTQYF
TRBJ2-1	.	.	TRBV4-1	TGCGCCAGCAGCCACAGGGTCGATGAGCAGTTCTTC	CASSHRVDEQFF
TRBJ1-4	.	.	TRBV29-1	TGCAGCGGTGGTGGAGCGGCAACTAATCAAAAACTGTTTTTT	CSGGGAATNQKLFF
TRBJ2-5	.	TRBD1	TRBV28	TGTGCCAGCAGTACTGGGACAGCCAGCCAGGGAACCCAGTACTTC	CASSTGTASQGTQYF
TRBJ2-5	.	.	TRBV25-1	TGTGCCAGCAGTGAGCCCTACCCCTTGGAGACCCAGTACTTC	CASSEPYPLETQYF
TRBJ1-2	.	.	TRBV20-1	TGCAGTGCCGGAGAACCTTATGGCTACACCTTC	CSAGEPYGYTF
TRBJ1-5	.	.	TRBV6-1	TGTGCCAGCAGGTTGGACAGAATTAGCAATCAGCCCCAGCATTTT	CASRLDRISNQPQHF
TRBJ2-3	once	TRBD1	TRBV5-1	TGCGCCAGCAGCTTGTGGACAGGTAACACAGATACGCAGTATTTT	CASSLWTGNTDTQYF